The sequence of this T cell receptor beta chain was determined in a study of T cell repertoires in cytomegalovirus infection. CDR1 is MGHDK and CDR2 is SYGVNS in the germline V gene. Trimming removed 6 bases at V and 0 bases at J, with 15 bases between. The CDR3 contains 16 residues. Points on this clonotype: The antigen is unknown.

Whole-study findings and limits: Across the ex vivo response, the dominant clonotypes were HLA-C-restricted CMV-specific TCR beta clonotypes.

TCRdb independently ran MiXCR on the reads; one entry per CDR3 protein. In the table there are roughly 310,000 distinct CDR3 sequences, about 27% of which are singletons. The rearrangement joins TRBV25-1 to TRBJ1-3; D is undetermined. The receptor's source is a human donor in good health (CMV status not recorded). Some clones in this sample may be carry-over from other donors' samples. Sample: cultured PBMCs, taken from culture after CMV antigen stimulation. The DNA of the CDR3 is TGTGCCAGCAGCGGGGAAGCTTGGAGCTCTGGAAACACCATATATTTT. It yields the protein CASSGEAWSSGNTIYF. The full variable domain, its missing parts supplied by reference TRBV25-1 and TRBJ1-3, is EADIYQTPRYLVIGTGKKITLECSQTMGHDKMYWYQQDPGMELHLIHYSYGVNSTEKGDLSSESTVSRIRTEHFPLTLESARPSHTSQYLCASSGEAWSSGNTIYFGEGSWLTVV.